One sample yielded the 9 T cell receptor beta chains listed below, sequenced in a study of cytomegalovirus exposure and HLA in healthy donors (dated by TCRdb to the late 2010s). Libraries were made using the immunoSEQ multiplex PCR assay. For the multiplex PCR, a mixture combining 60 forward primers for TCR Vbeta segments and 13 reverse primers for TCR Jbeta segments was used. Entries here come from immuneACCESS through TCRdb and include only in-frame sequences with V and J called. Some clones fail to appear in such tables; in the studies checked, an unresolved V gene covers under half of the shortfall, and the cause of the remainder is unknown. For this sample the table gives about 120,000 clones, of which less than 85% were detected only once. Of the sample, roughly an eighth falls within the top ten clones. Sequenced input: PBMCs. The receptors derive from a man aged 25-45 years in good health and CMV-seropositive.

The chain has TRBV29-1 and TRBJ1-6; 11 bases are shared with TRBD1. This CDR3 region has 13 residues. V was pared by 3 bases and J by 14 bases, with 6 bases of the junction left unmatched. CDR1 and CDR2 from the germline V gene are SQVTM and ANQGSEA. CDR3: CSVETGTGGTLHF. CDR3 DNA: TGCAGCGTTGAGACCGGGACAGGGGGTACCCTCCACTTT. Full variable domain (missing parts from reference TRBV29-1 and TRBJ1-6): SAVISQKPSRDICQRGTSLTIQCQVDSQVTMMFWYRQQPGQSLTLIATANQGSEATYESGFVIDKFPISRPNLTFSTLTVSNMSPEDSSIYLCSVETGTGGTLHFGNGTRLTVT.

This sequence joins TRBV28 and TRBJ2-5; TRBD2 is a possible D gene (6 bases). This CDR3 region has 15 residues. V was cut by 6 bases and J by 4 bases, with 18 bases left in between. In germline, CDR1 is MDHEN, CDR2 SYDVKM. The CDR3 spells CASRTRDFPRETQYF. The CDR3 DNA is TGTGCCAGCAGAACCCGGGACTTTCCTAGAGAGACCCAGTACTTC. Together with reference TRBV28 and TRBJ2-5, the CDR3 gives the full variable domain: DVKVTQSSRYLVKRTGEKVFLECVQDMDHENMFWYRQDPGLGLRLIYFSYDVKMKEKGDIPEGYSVSREKKERFSLILESASTNQTSMYLCASRTRDFPRETQYFGPGTRLLVL.

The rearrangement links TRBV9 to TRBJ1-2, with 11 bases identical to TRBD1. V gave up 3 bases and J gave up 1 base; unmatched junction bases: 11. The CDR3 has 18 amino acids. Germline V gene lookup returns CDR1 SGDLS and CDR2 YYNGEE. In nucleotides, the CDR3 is TGTGCCAGCAGCGGACCGGGACAGGGGGAATCAATTAACTATGGCTACACCTTC. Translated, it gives CASSGPGQGESINYGYTF.

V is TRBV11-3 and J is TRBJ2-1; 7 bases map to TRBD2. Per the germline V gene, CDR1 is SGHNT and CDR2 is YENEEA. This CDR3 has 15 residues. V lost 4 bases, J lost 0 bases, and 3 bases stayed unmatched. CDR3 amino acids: CASSSGGGSYNEQFF. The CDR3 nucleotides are TGTGCCAGCAGCTCTGGCGGGGGCTCCTACAATGAGCAGTTCTTC.

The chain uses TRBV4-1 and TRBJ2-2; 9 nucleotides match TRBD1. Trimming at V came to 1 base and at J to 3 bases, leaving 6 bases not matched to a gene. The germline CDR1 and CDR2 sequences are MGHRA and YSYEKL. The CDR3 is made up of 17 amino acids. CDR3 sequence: CASSQARTGVYTGELFF. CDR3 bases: TGCGCCAGCAGCCAAGCCCGGACAGGGGTCTACACCGGGGAGCTGTTTTTT.

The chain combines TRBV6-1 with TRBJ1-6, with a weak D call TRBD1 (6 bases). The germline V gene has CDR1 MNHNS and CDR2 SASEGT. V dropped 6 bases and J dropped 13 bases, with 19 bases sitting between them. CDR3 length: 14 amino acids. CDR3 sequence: CASRENTGFKPLHF. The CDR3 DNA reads TGTGCCAGCAGGGAAAACACAGGGTTCAAGCCCCTCCACTTT.

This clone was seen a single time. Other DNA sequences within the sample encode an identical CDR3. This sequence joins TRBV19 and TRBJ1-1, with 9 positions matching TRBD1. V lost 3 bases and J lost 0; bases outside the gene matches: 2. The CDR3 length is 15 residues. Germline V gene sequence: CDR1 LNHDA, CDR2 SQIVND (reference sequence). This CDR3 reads CASSIGTGLNTEAFF. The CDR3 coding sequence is TGTGCCAGTAGTATCGGGACAGGGCTGAACACTGAAGCTTTCTTT. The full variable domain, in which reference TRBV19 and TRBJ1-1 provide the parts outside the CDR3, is DGGITQSPKYLFRKEGQNVTLSCEQNLNHDAMYWYRQDPGQGLRLIYYSQIVNDFQKGDIAEGYSVSREKKESFPLTVTSAQKNPTAFYLCASSIGTGLNTEAFFGQGTRLTVV.

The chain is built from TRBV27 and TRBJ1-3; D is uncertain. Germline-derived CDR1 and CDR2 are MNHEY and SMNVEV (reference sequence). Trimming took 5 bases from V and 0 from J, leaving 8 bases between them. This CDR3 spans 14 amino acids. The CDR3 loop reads CASSPTSSGNTIYF. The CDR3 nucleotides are TGTGCCAGCAGTCCCACTTCCTCTGGAAACACCATATATTTT.

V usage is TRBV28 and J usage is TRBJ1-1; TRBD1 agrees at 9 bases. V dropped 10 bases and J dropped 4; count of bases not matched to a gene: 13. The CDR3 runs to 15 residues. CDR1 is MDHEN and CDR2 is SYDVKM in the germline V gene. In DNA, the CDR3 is TGTGCCACCACCCCGGGACAGGGTGATGGCACTGAAGCTTTCTTT. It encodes CATTPGQGDGTEAFF.